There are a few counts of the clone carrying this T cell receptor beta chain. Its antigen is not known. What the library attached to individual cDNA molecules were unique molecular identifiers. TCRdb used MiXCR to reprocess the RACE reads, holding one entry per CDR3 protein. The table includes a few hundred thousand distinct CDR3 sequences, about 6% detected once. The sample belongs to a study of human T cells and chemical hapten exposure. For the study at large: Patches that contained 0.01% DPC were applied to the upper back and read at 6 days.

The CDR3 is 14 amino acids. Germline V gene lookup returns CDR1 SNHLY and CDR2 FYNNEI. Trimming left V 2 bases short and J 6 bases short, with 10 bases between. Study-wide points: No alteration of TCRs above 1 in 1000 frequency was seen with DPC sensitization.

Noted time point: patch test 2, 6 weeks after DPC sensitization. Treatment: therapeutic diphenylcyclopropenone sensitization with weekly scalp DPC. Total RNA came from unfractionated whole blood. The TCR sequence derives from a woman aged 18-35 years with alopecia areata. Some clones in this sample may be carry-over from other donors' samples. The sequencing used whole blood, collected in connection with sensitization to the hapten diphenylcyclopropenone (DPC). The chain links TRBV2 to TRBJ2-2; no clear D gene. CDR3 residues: CASSEWSVAGELFF. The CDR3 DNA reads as TGTGCCAGCAGTGAATGGTCTGTTGCCGGGGAGCTGTTTTTT.